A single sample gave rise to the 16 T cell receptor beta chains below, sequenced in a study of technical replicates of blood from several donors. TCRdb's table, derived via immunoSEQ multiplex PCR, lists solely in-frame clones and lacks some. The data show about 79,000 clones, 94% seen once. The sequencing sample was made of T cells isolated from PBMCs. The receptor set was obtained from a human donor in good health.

The CDR3 DNA sequence: TGTGCCAGCAGCTTGGCCGGGGGAGGAGCTGAAGCTTTCTTT. Protein: CASSLAGGGAEAFF. J is TRBJ1-1 and V is TRBV5-4; possible D gene TRBD1, 5 bases. Deletions cut 0 bases from V and 6 bases from J, with 12 bases between. Germline-derived CDR1 and CDR2 are SGHNT and YYREEE (reference sequence). This CDR3 contains 14 residues.

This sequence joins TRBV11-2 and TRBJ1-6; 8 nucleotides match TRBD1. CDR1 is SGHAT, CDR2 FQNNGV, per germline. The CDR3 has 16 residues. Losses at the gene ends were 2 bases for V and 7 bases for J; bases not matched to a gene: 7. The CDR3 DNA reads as TGTGCCAGCAGCTTATGGTTGGGACAGGTGAATTCACCCCTCCACTTT. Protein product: CASSLWLGQVNSPLHF.

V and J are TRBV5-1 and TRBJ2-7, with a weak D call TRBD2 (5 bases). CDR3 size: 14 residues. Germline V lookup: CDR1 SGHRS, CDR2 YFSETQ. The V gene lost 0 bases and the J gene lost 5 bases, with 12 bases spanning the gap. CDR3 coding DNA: TGCGCCAGCAGCTTGGGTGGAGGTGAAGACGAGCAGTACTTC. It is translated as CASSLGGGEDEQYF.

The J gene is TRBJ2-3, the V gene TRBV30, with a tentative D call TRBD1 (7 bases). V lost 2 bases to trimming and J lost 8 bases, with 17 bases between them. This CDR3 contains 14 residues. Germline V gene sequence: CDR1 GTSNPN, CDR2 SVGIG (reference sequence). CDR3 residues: CAWSPGQAGGTQYF. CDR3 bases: TGTGCCTGGAGTCCTGGACAGGCCGGGGGTACGCAGTATTTT.

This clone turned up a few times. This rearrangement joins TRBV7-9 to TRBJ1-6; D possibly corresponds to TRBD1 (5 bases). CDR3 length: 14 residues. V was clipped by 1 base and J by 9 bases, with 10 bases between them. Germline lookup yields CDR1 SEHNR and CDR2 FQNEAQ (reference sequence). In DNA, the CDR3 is TGTGCCAGCAGCTTAGAGGGCAGGGTTTCACCCCTCCACTTT. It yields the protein CASSLEGRVSPLHF.

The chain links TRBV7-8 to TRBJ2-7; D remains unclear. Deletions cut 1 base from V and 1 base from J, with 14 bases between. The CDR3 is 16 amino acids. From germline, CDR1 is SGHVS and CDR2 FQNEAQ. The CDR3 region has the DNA TGTGCCAGCAGCTTAGTTTTGGCAGGCCCTTCCTACGAGCAGTACTTC. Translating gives CASSLVLAGPSYEQYF.

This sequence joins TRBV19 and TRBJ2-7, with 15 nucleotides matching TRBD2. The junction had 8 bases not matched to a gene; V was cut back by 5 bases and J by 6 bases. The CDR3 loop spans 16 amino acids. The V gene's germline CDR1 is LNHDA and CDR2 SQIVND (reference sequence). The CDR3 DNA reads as TGTGCCAGTAGTGCTACCGGGACTAGCGGGGGGACCGAGCAGTACTTC. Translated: CASSATGTSGGTEQYF.

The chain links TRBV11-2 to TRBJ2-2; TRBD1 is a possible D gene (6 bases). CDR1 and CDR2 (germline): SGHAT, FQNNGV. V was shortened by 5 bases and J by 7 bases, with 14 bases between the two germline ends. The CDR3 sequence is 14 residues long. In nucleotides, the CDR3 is TGTGCCAGCAGCCGCCCAAGGGGGTTCGGGGAGCTGTTTTTT. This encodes CASSRPRGFGELFF.

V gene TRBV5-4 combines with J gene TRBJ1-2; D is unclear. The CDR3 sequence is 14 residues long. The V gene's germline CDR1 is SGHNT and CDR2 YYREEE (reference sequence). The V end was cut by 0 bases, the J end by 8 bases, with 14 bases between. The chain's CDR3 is CASSLVLDAMGYTF. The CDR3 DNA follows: TGTGCCAGCAGCTTGGTGTTAGATGCTATGGGCTACACCTTC.

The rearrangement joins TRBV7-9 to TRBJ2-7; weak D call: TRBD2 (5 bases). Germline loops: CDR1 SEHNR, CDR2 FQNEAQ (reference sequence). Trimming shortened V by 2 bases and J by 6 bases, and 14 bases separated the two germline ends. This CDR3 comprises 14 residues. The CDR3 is CASSLFRESREQYF. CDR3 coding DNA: TGTGCCAGCAGCTTATTCCGGGAATCTCGCGAGCAGTACTTC.

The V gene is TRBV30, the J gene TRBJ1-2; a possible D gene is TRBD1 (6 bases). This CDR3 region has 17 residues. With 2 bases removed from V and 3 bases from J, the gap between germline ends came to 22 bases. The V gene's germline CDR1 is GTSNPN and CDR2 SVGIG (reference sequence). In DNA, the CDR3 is TGTGCCTGGAGTCCTATCAGGGGTACAGGGCGTGACTATGGCTACACCTTC. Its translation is CAWSPIRGTGRDYGYTF.

CDR3 sequence reads: CASSTHDQGAYEQYF. CDR3 nucleotide sequence: TGTGCCAGCAGCACACACGACCAGGGGGCCTACGAGCAGTACTTC. V is TRBV9 and J is TRBJ2-7, with 7 bases fitting TRBD1. V shed 4 bases, J shed 2 bases, and the junction held 9 bases outside the gene matches. The length of the CDR3 is 15 residues. Germline V CDR1 and CDR2: SGDLS, YYNGEE.

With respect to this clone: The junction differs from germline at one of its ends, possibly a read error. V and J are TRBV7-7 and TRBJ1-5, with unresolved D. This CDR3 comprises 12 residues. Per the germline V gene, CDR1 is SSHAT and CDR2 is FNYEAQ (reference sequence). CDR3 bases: TGTGCTAGCAGCTCTACTAATCAGCCCCAGCATTTT. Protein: CASSSTNQPQHF. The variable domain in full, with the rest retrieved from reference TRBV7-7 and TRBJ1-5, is GAGVSQSPRYKVTKRGQDVTLRCDPISSHATLYWYQQALGQGPEFLTYFNYEAQPDKSGLPSDRFSAERPEGSISTLTIQRTEQRDSAMYRCASSSTNQPQHFGDGTRLSIL.

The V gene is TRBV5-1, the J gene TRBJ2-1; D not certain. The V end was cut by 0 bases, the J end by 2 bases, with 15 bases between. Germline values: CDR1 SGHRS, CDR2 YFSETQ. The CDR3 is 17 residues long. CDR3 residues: CASSLGFATLTYNEQFF. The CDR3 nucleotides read TGCGCCAGCAGCTTGGGTTTTGCCACCCTAACCTACAATGAGCAGTTCTTC.

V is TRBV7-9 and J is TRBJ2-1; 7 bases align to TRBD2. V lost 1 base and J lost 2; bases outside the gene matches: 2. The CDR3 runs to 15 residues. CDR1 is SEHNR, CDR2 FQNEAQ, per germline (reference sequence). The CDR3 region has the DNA TGTGCCAGCAGCTTAGATGGGGGGGCCTACAATGAGCAGTTCTTC. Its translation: CASSLDGGAYNEQFF.

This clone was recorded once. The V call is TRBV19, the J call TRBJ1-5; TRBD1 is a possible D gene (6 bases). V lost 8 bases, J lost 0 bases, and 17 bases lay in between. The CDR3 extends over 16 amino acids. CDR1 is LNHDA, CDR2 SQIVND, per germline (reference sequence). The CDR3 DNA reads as TGTGCCAGTCGAGGGGGTGTACAGTTTAGCAATCAGCCCCAGCATTTT. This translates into CASRGGVQFSNQPQHF.